This T cell receptor beta chain was recovered during a study of blood T cell repertoires in COVID-19 (dated by TCRdb to about 2020). Looking at the study overall: Collaborator samples came from the United States, Italy and Spain and covered acute and convalescent phases of COVID-19. The material from the prospective study consisted of cDNA or gDNA derived from T cells, B-cell-depleted T cells, or PBMCs. Subjects who had been exposed to COVID-19, were actively infected with it, or had recovered from it provided the deeply sampled blood TCRbeta repertoires that made up the dataset. A freely available public database, intended as a resource for researchers studying the immune response to SARS-CoV-2, is where the repertoires were released. The samples were drawn from two sources: the first 160 participants of the ongoing ImmuneRACE study, and approximately 1,300 subjects contributed by 6 global collaborators. The sample metadata nearly always contained a de-identified subject ID, COVID-19 status, age in years and sex. Where available, HLA class I and class II types were obtained from metadata supplied by the sample provider rather than from assay-based typing. Overall study outcomes, separate from this receptor: Clinical and demographic metadata were provided uncurated, with the amount varying by source and participant.

Note on this clone: Its antigen target is currently unknown. Base quality data are lacking; no much larger clone is found one base away.

The germline V and J ends show losses of 5 bases and 0 bases respectively, and no gene match explains 3 bases of the junction. The CDR3 goes from the cysteine to the phenylalanine over 15 residues. CDR3 DNA only is kept here, 45 bases in frame from base 1. From the germline V gene (reference sequence), CDR1 is PRHDT and CDR2 is FYEKMQ. Each collaborating institution followed its own protocols to collect whole blood in K2EDTA tubes. For TCRbeta analysis, collaborator samples were shipped as frozen whole blood, as isolated PBMCs, or as DNA extracted from either sample type. TCRbeta CDR3 regions were amplified from genomic DNA by means of the immunoSEQ Assay, a bias-controlled multiplex PCR. The authors' pipeline ran thus. The number of nucleated cells in each sample was estimated by amplification of reference gene primers within the assay. To quantify the absolute abundance of each unique TCRbeta CDR3 rearrangement, sequence reads were collapsed and filtered. For each sample, productive Simpson clonality was calculated by taking the square root of Simpson's diversity index across productive rearrangements. TCRdb re-hosts the immuneACCESS table, in-frame sequences only. Its copies lack some clones; in the studies checked, an unresolved V gene accounts for under half of them, and the cause for the rest is not known. V and J calls and clone size come straight from that table; D and trimming were deduced from the DNA. The sample includes tens of thousands of clones, with roughly 72% observed a single time. Around 23% of the sample lies in the top ten.

This receptor was obtained from a woman aged 55-75 years in a cohort sampled during active or convalescent COVID-19. The sequence is built from TRBV13 and TRBJ1-1, with 10 bases matching TRBD1. Sequenced input: peripheral blood. The CDR3 loop reads CASSQTGGVNTEAFF. Here is the DNA: TGTGCCAGCAGCCAGACAGGGGGCGTGAACACTGAAGCTTTCTTT.